These 19 T cell receptor beta chains were all obtained from the same sample, sequenced in a study of human T cells and chemical hapten exposure (dated by TCRdb to the early 2020s). Libraries were made using RACE. Instrument on record: NextSeq 500. TCRdb redid the processing of the public reads, applying fastp at Q25 and MiXCR, and retained in-frame beta chains. Each entry is one CDR3 protein sequence, shown with its most common DNA and genes. The sample yields approximately 350,000 distinct CDR3 sequences; about 6% were counted once. Together, the top ten hold around 6.1% of the sample. Per the publication, the time point label means: patch test 2, 6 weeks after DPC sensitization. Read against the paper, the sample's treatment or condition label means: therapeutic diphenylcyclopropenone sensitization with weekly scalp DPC. The sequenced sample was whole blood, obtained in connection with sensitization to the hapten diphenylcyclopropenone (DPC). Receptors originate from a woman in her late teens or twenties with alopecia areata. Some clones in this sample may be carry-over from other donors' samples.

This clonotype has at least ten counts. The chain uses TRBV2 and TRBJ2-3; D is tentatively TRBD1 or TRBD2 (5 bases each). Trimming removed 3 bases at V and 0 bases at J, with 7 bases between. This CDR3 region has 14 residues. The germline V gene encodes CDR1 SNHLY and CDR2 FYNNEI. CDR3 in amino acids: CASSDGASTDTQYF. CDR3 nucleotide sequence: TGTGCCAGCAGTGACGGGGCAAGCACAGATACGCAGTATTTT.

The table lists this clonotype with a few counts. The gene calls are TRBV10-3 and TRBJ1-1; maybe TRBD1 (6 bases). This CDR3 contains 15 residues. The V end was cut by 6 bases, the J end by 5 bases, with 19 bases between. Germline lookup yields CDR1 ENHRY and CDR2 SYGVKD. This chain's CDR3 is CAISVTQGRRTEAFF. The DNA for the CDR3 is TGTGCCATCAGCGTCACTCAGGGGAGAAGGACTGAAGCTTTCTTT.

V gene TRBV27 combines with J gene TRBJ2-1; D is ambiguous. V lost 5 bases and J 5 bases, leaving 13 bases between the germline ends. The CDR3 sequence is 14 residues long. Germline V gene data show CDR1 as MNHEY and CDR2 as SMNVEV (reference sequence). The DNA of the CDR3 is TGTGCCAGCAGTCGAGGCCCGAGGAACAATGAGCAGTTCTTC. Its translation is CASSRGPRNNEQFF.

This clonotype was recorded at least ten times. This chain uses TRBV5-1 with TRBJ2-3; D unclear. Trimming cost V 4 bases and J 2 bases, with 11 bases left between them. Germline V gene sequence: CDR1 SGHRS, CDR2 YFSETQ. The CDR3 consists of 14 residues. The CDR3, as DNA: TGCGCCAGCAGCGCGGAGCCAGTCACAGATACGCAGTATTTT. Translation: CASSAEPVTDTQYF. Complete variable domain (other parts from reference TRBV5-1 and TRBJ2-3): KAGVTQTPRYLIKTRGQQVTLSCSPISGHRSVSWYQQTPGQGLQFLFEYFSETQRNKGNFPGRFSGRQFSNSRSEMNVSTLELGDSALYLCASSAEPVTDTQYFGPGTRLTVL.

This clonotype was seen ten or more times. The CDR3 nucleotides are TGTGCCAGCAGTGACACCAACACCGGGGAGCTGTTTTTT. Its protein is CASSDTNTGELFF. The chain recombines TRBV6-6 with TRBJ2-2; no definite D call. Germline lookup yields CDR1 MNHNY and CDR2 SVGAGI (reference sequence). V lost 5 bases, J lost 2 bases, and 6 bases lay in between. This CDR3 region has 13 residues.

This clonotype appeared a few times. V gene TRBV19 combines with J gene TRBJ2-6; no definite D call. The CDR3 is 16 residues long. From germline, CDR1 is LNHDA and CDR2 SQIVND (reference sequence). Deletions cut 5 bases from V and 2 bases from J, with 13 bases between. CDR3 amino acids: CASSPRGTAGANVLTF. The CDR3 DNA sequence: TGTGCCAGTAGTCCCCGCGGAACCGCTGGGGCCAACGTCCTGACTTTC.

This clonotype turned up a few times. The chain couples TRBV20-1 to TRBJ1-1, with D possibly matching TRBD1 (6 bases). Germline lookup yields CDR1 DFQATT and CDR2 SNEGSKA (reference sequence). The CDR3 loop spans 14 amino acids. V was cut by 0 bases and J by 2 bases, with 10 bases left in between. The CDR3 nucleotides are TGCAGTGCTAGAGAGGGACACATCAACACTGAAGCTTTCTTT. This sequence encodes CSAREGHINTEAFF.

This clonotype was detected only a few times. The chain combines TRBV5-4 with TRBJ2-5, with 8 positions matching TRBD2. CDR1 is SGHNT and CDR2 is YYREEE in the germline V gene (reference sequence). The CDR3 has 16 amino acids. V dropped 3 bases and J dropped 2; count of bases not matched to a gene: 9. The CDR3 bases are TGTGCCAGCAGCTGGGAGGGGGGACTAGTACAAGAGACCCAGTACTTC. The encoded protein is CASSWEGGLVQETQYF.

The V and J genes are TRBV7-6 and TRBJ2-2, with D tentatively TRBD1 (5 bases). CDR1 is SGHVS and CDR2 is FNYEAQ in the germline V gene. The V and J ends lost 5 bases and 9 bases respectively, with 16 bases between them. The CDR3 consists of 14 residues. The CDR3 DNA reads as TGTGCCAGCAGCCCCAGGGTCGCACCGAGGGAGCTGTTTTTT. It yields the protein CASSPRVAPRELFF. The full variable domain, its missing parts supplied by reference TRBV7-6 and TRBJ2-2, is GAGVSQSPRYKVTKRGQDVALRCDPISGHVSLYWYRQALGQGPEFLTYFNYEAQQDKSGLPNDRFSAERPEGSISTLTIQRTEQRDSAMYRCASSPRVAPRELFFGEGSRLTVL.

The rearrangement links TRBV7-2 to TRBJ2-3; 7 positions match TRBD2. Germline V CDR1 and CDR2: SGHTA, FQGNSA. The CDR3 has 16 amino acids. V lost 1 base, J lost 2 bases, and 6 bases stayed unmatched. The CDR3: CASSLGQRGYTDTQYF. The CDR3 bases are TGTGCCAGCAGCTTAGGACAGCGGGGCTACACAGATACGCAGTATTTT.

The chain combines TRBV10-3 with TRBJ1-5, with 7 bases that match TRBD1. Germline values: CDR1 ENHRY, CDR2 SYGVKD. With 0 bases clipped from V and 4 bases from J, the junction kept 6 bases outside the gene matches. The CDR3 runs to 16 residues. The CDR3 bases are TGTGCCATCAGTGAGTCGGAGGGGGCAGGGAATCAGCCCCAGCATTTT. Translation: CAISESEGAGNQPQHF.

The V and J genes are TRBV3-1 and TRBJ2-1; no clear D gene. Germline V gene data show CDR1 as LGHDT and CDR2 as YNNKEL (reference sequence). The CDR3 consists of 14 residues. V shed 8 bases and J shed 8 bases, with 19 bases lying between them. As DNA, the CDR3 is TGTGCCAGCTCTCAAGACGGAGCGTCGGATGAGCAGTTCTTC. Residues: CASSQDGASDEQFF.

Worth noting for this clonotype: Since a much larger clone is just one base distant, this may be a read error. The genes are TRBV12-3 or TRBV12-4 and TRBJ1-5; D is ambiguous. CDR3 length: 15 residues. The CDR3 is CASSFLGSFNQLQHF. The CDR3 region has the DNA TGTGCCAGCAGTTTCCTCGGCAGCTTCAATCAGCTCCAGCATTTT.

This clonotype has a count of ten or more. V is TRBV6-5 and J is TRBJ1-1, with a possible D match to TRBD1 (5 bases). V shed 2 bases and J shed 6 bases, with 16 bases lying between them. CDR1 MNHEY and CDR2 SVGAGI come from the germline V gene. This CDR3 region has 15 residues. The CDR3: CASSYPSQGQAEAFF. DNA for the CDR3: TGTGCCAGCAGTTACCCTAGTCAGGGTCAGGCTGAAGCTTTCTTT.

This clonotype has a count of ten or more. The chain joins TRBV7-2 to TRBJ1-1; D is perhaps TRBD1 (6 bases). Germline CDR1 SGHTA, CDR2 FQGNSA. The CDR3 has 15 amino acids. V was cut by 6 bases and J by 0 bases, with 14 bases left in between. CDR3 region: CASRKDRLMNTEAFF. Written as DNA, the CDR3 is TGTGCCAGCAGAAAGGACAGACTTATGAACACTGAAGCTTTCTTT.

The gene calls are TRBV4-3 and TRBJ1-3, with D possibly TRBD1 on 5 matching bases. Germline assignment: CDR1 LGHNA and CDR2 YSLEER. This CDR3 contains 18 residues. V was clipped by 0 bases and J by 4 bases, with 19 bases between them. The CDR3 reads CASSQEPPGEPGGNTIYF. The CDR3 DNA sequence: TGCGCCAGCAGCCAAGAGCCCCCTGGGGAGCCAGGGGGAAACACCATATATTTT.

This clonotype was seen a few times. The CDR3 DNA is TGTGCCAGCAGCCAAGATCTCGGCCTGGGGCAGTACTTC. Its protein product is CASSQDLGLGQYF. The V gene is TRBV4-2, the J gene TRBJ2-7, with unresolved D. V lost 0 bases and J lost 9, with 12 bases in between. The length of the CDR3 is 13 residues. Germline CDR1 and CDR2: LGHNA and YNFKEQ.

V is TRBV20-1 and J is TRBJ1-3; the D is unclear. The V gene's germline CDR1 is DFQATT and CDR2 SNEGSKA (reference sequence). The CDR3 is 14 amino acids. The V end was cut by 0 bases, the J end by 3 bases, with 9 bases between. CDR3 in amino acids: CSARDVDLGNTIYF. In DNA, the CDR3 is TGCAGTGCTAGAGATGTGGACCTTGGAAACACCATATATTTT.

The chain combines TRBV18 with TRBJ1-1; 8 bases line up with TRBD1. Looked up from germline, CDR1 is KGHSH and CDR2 is LQKENI. The CDR3 loop spans 15 amino acids. V was pared by 3 bases and J by 4 bases, with 7 bases of the junction left unmatched. In nucleotides, the CDR3 is TGTGCCAGCTCACCCCAAGGACAGGGATTCACTGAAGCTTTCTTT. Its translation is CASSPQGQGFTEAFF.